This T cell receptor (beta chain) was found in a study of blood T cells in healthy people across ages. The CDR3 has 15 amino acids. V was cut by 0 bases and J by 3 bases, with 12 bases left in between. The germline CDR1 and CDR2 sequences are SGHKS and YYEKEE (reference sequence). A J-beta primer mix and a sample-barcoded 5' primer were used in a second PCR of roughly 6 to 11 cycles. MiXCR, run by TCRdb on the 5' RACE reads, gives a single entry per CDR3 protein. The table has over a million distinct CDR3 sequences, 55% to 75% seen once; the top ten hold about 6.7%. The sequenced sample was blood. V and J are TRBV5-5 and TRBJ1-1, with TRBD1 as a possible D gene (5 bases). The receptor comes from a man in his late teens or twenties in good health. The CDR3 reads CASSLVRGGYTEAFF. The DNA for the CDR3 is TGTGCCAGCAGCTTGGTACGCGGGGGGTACACTGAAGCTTTCTTT.